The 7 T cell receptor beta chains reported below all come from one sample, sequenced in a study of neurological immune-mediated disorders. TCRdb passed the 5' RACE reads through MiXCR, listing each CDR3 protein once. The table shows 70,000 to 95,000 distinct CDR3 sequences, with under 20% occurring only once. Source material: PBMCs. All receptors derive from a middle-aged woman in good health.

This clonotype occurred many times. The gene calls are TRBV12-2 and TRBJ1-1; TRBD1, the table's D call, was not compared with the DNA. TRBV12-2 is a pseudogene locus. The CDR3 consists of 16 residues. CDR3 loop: CASRLGGDSQNTEAFF. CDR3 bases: TGTGCAAGTCGCTTAGGAGGGGACAGCCAGAACACTGAAGCTTTCTTT.

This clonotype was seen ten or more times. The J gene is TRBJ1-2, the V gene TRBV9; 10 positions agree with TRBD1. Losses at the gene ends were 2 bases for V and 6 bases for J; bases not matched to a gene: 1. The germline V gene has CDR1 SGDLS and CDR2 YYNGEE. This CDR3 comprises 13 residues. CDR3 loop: CASSVGTGDGYTF. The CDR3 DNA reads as TGTGCCAGCAGCGTCGGGACAGGGGATGGCTACACCTTC. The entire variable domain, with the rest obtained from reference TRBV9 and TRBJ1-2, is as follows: DSGVTQTPKHLITATGQRVTLRCSPRSGDLSVYWYQQSLDQGLQFLIQYYNGEERAKGNILERFSAQQFPDLHSELNLSSLELGDSALYFCASSVGTGDGYTFGSGTRLTVV.

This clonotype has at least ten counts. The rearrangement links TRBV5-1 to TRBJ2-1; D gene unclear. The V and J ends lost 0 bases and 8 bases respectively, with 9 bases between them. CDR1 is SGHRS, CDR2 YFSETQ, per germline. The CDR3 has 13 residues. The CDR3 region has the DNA TGCGCCAGCAGCTTGGGCATGGGCTATGAGCAGTTCTTC. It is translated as CASSLGMGYEQFF.

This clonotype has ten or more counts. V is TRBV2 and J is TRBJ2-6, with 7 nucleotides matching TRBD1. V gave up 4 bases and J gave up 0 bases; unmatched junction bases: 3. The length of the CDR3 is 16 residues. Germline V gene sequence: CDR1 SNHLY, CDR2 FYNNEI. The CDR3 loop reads CASSGQGNSGANVLTF. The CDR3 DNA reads TGTGCCAGCAGTGGACAGGGTAACTCTGGGGCCAACGTCCTGACTTTC. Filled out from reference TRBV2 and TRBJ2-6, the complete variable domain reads EPEVTQTPSHQVTQMGQEVILRCVPISNHLYFYWYRQILGQKVEFLVSFYNNEISEKSEIFDDQFSVERPDGSNFTLKIRSTKLEDSAMYFCASSGQGNSGANVLTFGAGSRLTVL.

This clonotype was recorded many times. The CDR3 loop reads CSSKTGMTEAFF. The CDR3 DNA reads TGCAGTTCAAAAACAGGGATGACTGAAGCTTTCTTT. The chain links TRBV20-1 to TRBJ1-1; a possible D gene is TRBD1 (6 bases). Trimming stripped 8 bases from V and 5 bases from J, with 15 bases between. Germline CDR1 is DFQATT and CDR2 is SNEGSKA (reference sequence). CDR3 length: 12 amino acids.

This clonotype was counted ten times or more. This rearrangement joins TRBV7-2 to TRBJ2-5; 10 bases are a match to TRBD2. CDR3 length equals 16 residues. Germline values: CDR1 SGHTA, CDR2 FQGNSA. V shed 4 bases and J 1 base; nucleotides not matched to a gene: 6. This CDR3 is CASSSGLAITQETQYF. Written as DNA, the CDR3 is TGTGCCAGCAGCTCGGGACTAGCGATAACCCAAGAGACCCAGTACTTC.

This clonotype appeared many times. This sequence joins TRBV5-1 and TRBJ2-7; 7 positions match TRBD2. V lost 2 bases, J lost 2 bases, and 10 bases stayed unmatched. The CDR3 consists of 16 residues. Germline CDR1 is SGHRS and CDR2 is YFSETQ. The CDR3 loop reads CASSFGRDRSTYEQYF. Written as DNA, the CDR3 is TGCGCCAGCAGCTTTGGGAGGGACCGTTCAACCTACGAGCAGTACTTC.